The 16 T cell receptor beta chains below all came from one sample that was sequenced in a study of T cells after posttransplantation cyclophosphamide (dated by TCRdb to the mid-2010s). The control cohort consisted of approximately 10 patients who had myeloablative marrow transplants with methotrexate plus a calcineurin inhibitor and who were sampled 1 year after transplant. Library creation used the immunoSEQ multiplex PCR assay. The immuneACCESS repertoire file appears here via TCRdb, limited to in-frame rearrangements. These files lack a portion of the clones; in checked studies, under half of the deficit traces to unresolved V genes, and the cause of the others is not known. For this sample there are 15,000 to 20,000 clones; approximately 80% appear just once. 2.8% of the sample lies in the top ten. Sequences were derived from PBMCs, sampled roughly 460 days after allogeneic stem cell transplant with calcineurin inhibitor and methotrexate. The receptor set was obtained from a young adult male patient who received an allogeneic stem cell transplant from an unrelated donor, was CMV-positive, and had acute and chronic GVHD. After transplantation, some T cells may belong to the graft donor instead of the recipient.

Notes on this clone: Other DNA sequences in the same sample also yield this CDR3. This chain joins TRBV11-3 and TRBJ2-2, with D perhaps TRBD1 (6 bases). The CDR3 runs to 12 residues. The V and J ends lost 6 bases and 11 bases respectively, with 13 bases between them. The germline CDR1 and CDR2 sequences are SGHNT and YENEEA. The CDR3 loop is CASSFDRRELFF. CDR3 nucleotides: TGTGCCAGCAGTTTCGACAGGCGAGAGCTGTTTTTT.

The chain combines TRBV29-1 with TRBJ1-1, with 7 nucleotides matching TRBD1. The length of the CDR3 is 12 residues. Per the germline V gene, CDR1 is SQVTM and CDR2 is ANQGSEA. V was pared by 4 bases and J by 7 bases, with 6 bases of the junction left unmatched. The chain's CDR3 is CSVGGGGVEAFF. The CDR3 bases are TGCAGCGTTGGAGGGGGCGGGGTTGAAGCTTTCTTT.

V usage is TRBV5-6 and J usage is TRBJ2-5; TRBD2 matches 11 bases. The J segment lost 5 bases and the V segment lost 3 bases, leaving 9 bases of the junction unmatched. The CDR3 is 16 residues long. CDR1 and CDR2 from the germline V gene are SGHDT and YYEEEE. Here the CDR3 reads CASSSWVAGGLETQYF. CDR3 nucleotide sequence: TGTGCCAGCAGCTCGTGGGTAGCGGGGGGGCTTGAGACCCAGTACTTC.

The rearrangement joins TRBV21-1 to TRBJ2-7; the table's D call of TRBD2 was not tested on the DNA. TRBV21-1 has pseudogene status. CDR3 length: 13 amino acids. The CDR3 loop is CASSKRESYEQYF. The CDR3, as DNA: TGTGCCAGCAGCAAGCGAGAGTCCTACGAGCAGTACTTC.

The chain couples TRBV19 to TRBJ1-5; weak D call: TRBD1 (6 bases). This CDR3 has 15 residues. The V end lost 1 base, the J end lost 9 bases, and 16 bases lay between the germline ends. CDR1 is LNHDA, CDR2 SQIVND, per germline (reference sequence). CDR3 loop: CASSIAGTGTRPQHF. The CDR3 DNA is TGTGCCAGTAGTATAGCCGGGACGGGGACAAGGCCCCAGCATTTT.

The gene calls are TRBV5-6 and TRBJ2-2; D unclear. V lost 2 bases to trimming and J lost 2 bases, with 16 bases between them. CDR1 SGHDT and CDR2 YYEEEE come from the germline V gene. This CDR3 region has 17 residues. The DNA for the CDR3 is TGTGCCAGCAGCTTTTCCTGGTCAGACTCAAACACCGGGGAGCTGTTTTTT. It yields the protein CASSFSWSDSNTGELFF.

V usage is TRBV4-1 and J usage is TRBJ2-5, with TRBD1 matching over 8 bases. This CDR3 comprises 15 residues. V shed 0 bases and J 4 bases; nucleotides not matched to a gene: 4. Germline V gene data show CDR1 as MGHRA and CDR2 as YSYEKL. The CDR3 coding sequence is TGCGCCAGCAGCCAAGAAGACAGGGGAGGAGAGACCCAGTACTTC. Translation gives CASSQEDRGGETQYF.

The genes are TRBV9 and TRBJ2-7; D is undetermined. CDR1 is SGDLS and CDR2 is YYNGEE in the germline V gene. CDR3 length equals 13 residues. The V end was cut by 2 bases, the J end by 6 bases, with 12 bases between. CDR3: CASSVVPGGEQYF. The CDR3 DNA follows: TGTGCCAGCAGCGTCGTTCCCGGTGGCGAGCAGTACTTC.

With respect to this clone: Germline and junction disagree at one end, which may indicate a read error. Other DNA sequences in this sample translate to the same CDR3. The CDR3, as DNA: TGTGCCAGCAGCCAAGAGGGCGGGGCAGCGGATTCCCCCCTCCACTTT. Its translation is CASSQEGGAADSPLHF. The chain joins TRBV4-2 to TRBJ1-6; D may be TRBD1 (5 bases). Germline-derived CDR1 and CDR2 are LGHNA and YNFKEQ. CDR3 length: 16 amino acids.

This clone was seen more than once but under ten times. This chain connects TRBV28 to TRBJ1-3; weak D call: TRBD1 (5 bases). Trimming took off 6 bases at V and 2 bases at J, with 14 bases between the two ends. CDR1 and CDR2 from the germline V gene are MDHEN and SYDVKM. The CDR3 extends over 15 amino acids. The CDR3 sequence: CASSPSGGAGNTIYF. CDR3 DNA sequence: TGTGCCAGCAGCCCCTCTGGAGGGGCTGGAAACACCATATATTTT.

This clone was recorded only once. This sequence joins TRBV4-2 and TRBJ2-1; 8 nucleotides align to TRBD2. Per the germline V gene, CDR1 is LGHNA and CDR2 is YNFKEQ. V lost 1 base, J lost 5 bases, and 7 bases stayed unmatched. The CDR3 runs 16 residues. The CDR3 is CASSQGGTRLNNEQFF. The CDR3 DNA reads TGTGCCAGCAGCCAAGGGGGGACTAGATTGAACAATGAGCAGTTCTTC.

This clone was seen a single time. This chain links TRBV7-2 with TRBJ2-7; D unresolved. CDR3 length: 14 amino acids. The V gene lost 1 base and the J gene lost 3 bases, with 10 bases spanning the gap. Germline loops: CDR1 SGHTA, CDR2 FQGNSA. CDR3 coding DNA: TGTGCCAGCAGCTTAGAGATAGTTCTCTACGAGCAGTACTTC. It codes for CASSLEIVLYEQYF.

The gene calls are TRBV11-3 and TRBJ2-5; TRBD1 is a possible D gene (6 bases). The V end was cut by 2 bases, the J end by 2 bases, with 12 bases between. The CDR3 totals 15 residues. Germline assignment: CDR1 SGHNT and CDR2 YENEEA. CDR3 sequence reads: CASSLHFGQQETQYF. The CDR3 DNA sequence: TGTGCCAGCAGCTTACATTTTGGACAGCAAGAGACCCAGTACTTC.

J is TRBJ2-5 and V is TRBV4-3, with a weak D call TRBD1 (5 bases). The CDR3 contains 15 residues. Trimming left V 0 bases short and J 5 bases short, with 13 bases between. In germline, CDR1 is LGHNA, CDR2 YSLEER. This CDR3 reads CASSQDQGEWETQYF. The CDR3 DNA is TGCGCCAGCAGCCAAGATCAAGGGGAATGGGAGACCCAGTACTTC.

In regard to this clone: Additional DNA sequences in this sample encode the identical CDR3. The chain couples TRBV7-2 to TRBJ2-2, with D possibly TRBD2 on 7 matching bases. The length of the CDR3 is 16 residues. Per germline, CDR1 SGHTA and CDR2 FQGNSA. V shed 0 bases and J shed 2 bases, with 10 bases lying between them. The CDR3 region is CASSLAGGTNTGELFF. Written as DNA, the CDR3 is TGTGCCAGCAGCTTAGCCGGGGGGACAAACACCGGGGAGCTGTTTTTT.

The chain combines TRBV28 with TRBJ1-3; no firm D call. This CDR3 has 16 residues. From germline, CDR1 is MDHEN and CDR2 SYDVKM. The V end was cut by 1 base, the J end by 2 bases, with 12 bases between. This chain's CDR3 is CASSLFSRGPGNTIYF. In DNA, the CDR3 is TGTGCCAGCAGTTTATTTTCTCGGGGTCCTGGAAACACCATATATTTT.